This T cell receptor beta chain was sequenced during a study of T cells in Graves' hyperthyroidism and ophthalmopathy. Study context: Specimen type is peripheral blood, collected at initial diagnosis prior to any treatment.

This clonotype was seen only a few times. Its specificity is unknown. The junction departs from germline at one end; a sequencing error may be responsible. The germline gives CDR1 MDHEN, CDR2 SYDVKM. This CDR3 comprises 14 residues. RNA transcripts provided the source from which TCR beta CDR3 regions were amplified. RT-PCR in the first round (using the HTBI primer set) targeted the TCR CDR3. TCRdb independently ran MiXCR on the multiplex PCR reads; one entry per CDR3 protein. The sample lists a few hundred thousand distinct CDR3 sequences; about 16% were seen once. Diagnoses rested on clinical symptoms, serum thyroxine and TRAb, thyroid ultrasound and orbital computed tomography. Study-wide findings and caveats: Ophthalmopathy, as predicted by the model, came a median roughly 6.5 months after the prediction.

Material for sequencing was blood. This sequence joins TRBV28 and TRBJ2-7; possible D gene TRBD2, 5 bases. The TCR comes from a woman aged 25 to 45 with Graves' hyperthyroidism. DNA of the CDR3: TGTGCCAGCAGCGGCCCTAGCACCTCCAACGAGCAGTACTTC. It translates to CASSGPSTSNEQYF.